This T cell receptor (beta chain) appears in the sequencing data of a study of tumor and adjacent non-tumor tissue in lung cancer. At the level of the study: There were around 11 adenocarcinoma, a couple of squamous cell carcinoma and 1 small cell lung cancer cases. The patients, roughly 10 men and roughly 5 women, were roughly 31 to 85 with stage I to III disease. On average, productive TCRbeta reads reached about 4.4 million per sample.

A modified ARM-PCR protocol with three rounds of nested PCR amplified TCRbeta. TCRdb reprocessed the multiplex PCR reads with MiXCR, giving one entry per CDR3 protein. The sample lists tens of thousands of distinct CDR3 sequences, around two thirds occurring once. To note about this clonotype: This may be a read error, as it is one base from a much larger clone.

This CDR3 spans 16 amino acids. The V gene's germline CDR1 is SGHNT and CDR2 YYREEE (reference sequence). This sample's RNA came from whole unsorted tissue. Donors were chemotherapy-naive, newly diagnosed lung cancer surgical patients in China, August–late 2014. This TCR came from an older woman with non-small cell lung cancer. This rearrangement joins TRBV5-4 to TRBJ2-3; D perhaps matches TRBD1 (5 bases). Sequencing was done on a sample of lung tumor tissue. The CDR3 nucleotides read TGTGCCAGCAGCTTAAGGGGTGACGAGACGACAGATATGCAGTATTTT. This sequence encodes CASSLRGDETTDMQYF.